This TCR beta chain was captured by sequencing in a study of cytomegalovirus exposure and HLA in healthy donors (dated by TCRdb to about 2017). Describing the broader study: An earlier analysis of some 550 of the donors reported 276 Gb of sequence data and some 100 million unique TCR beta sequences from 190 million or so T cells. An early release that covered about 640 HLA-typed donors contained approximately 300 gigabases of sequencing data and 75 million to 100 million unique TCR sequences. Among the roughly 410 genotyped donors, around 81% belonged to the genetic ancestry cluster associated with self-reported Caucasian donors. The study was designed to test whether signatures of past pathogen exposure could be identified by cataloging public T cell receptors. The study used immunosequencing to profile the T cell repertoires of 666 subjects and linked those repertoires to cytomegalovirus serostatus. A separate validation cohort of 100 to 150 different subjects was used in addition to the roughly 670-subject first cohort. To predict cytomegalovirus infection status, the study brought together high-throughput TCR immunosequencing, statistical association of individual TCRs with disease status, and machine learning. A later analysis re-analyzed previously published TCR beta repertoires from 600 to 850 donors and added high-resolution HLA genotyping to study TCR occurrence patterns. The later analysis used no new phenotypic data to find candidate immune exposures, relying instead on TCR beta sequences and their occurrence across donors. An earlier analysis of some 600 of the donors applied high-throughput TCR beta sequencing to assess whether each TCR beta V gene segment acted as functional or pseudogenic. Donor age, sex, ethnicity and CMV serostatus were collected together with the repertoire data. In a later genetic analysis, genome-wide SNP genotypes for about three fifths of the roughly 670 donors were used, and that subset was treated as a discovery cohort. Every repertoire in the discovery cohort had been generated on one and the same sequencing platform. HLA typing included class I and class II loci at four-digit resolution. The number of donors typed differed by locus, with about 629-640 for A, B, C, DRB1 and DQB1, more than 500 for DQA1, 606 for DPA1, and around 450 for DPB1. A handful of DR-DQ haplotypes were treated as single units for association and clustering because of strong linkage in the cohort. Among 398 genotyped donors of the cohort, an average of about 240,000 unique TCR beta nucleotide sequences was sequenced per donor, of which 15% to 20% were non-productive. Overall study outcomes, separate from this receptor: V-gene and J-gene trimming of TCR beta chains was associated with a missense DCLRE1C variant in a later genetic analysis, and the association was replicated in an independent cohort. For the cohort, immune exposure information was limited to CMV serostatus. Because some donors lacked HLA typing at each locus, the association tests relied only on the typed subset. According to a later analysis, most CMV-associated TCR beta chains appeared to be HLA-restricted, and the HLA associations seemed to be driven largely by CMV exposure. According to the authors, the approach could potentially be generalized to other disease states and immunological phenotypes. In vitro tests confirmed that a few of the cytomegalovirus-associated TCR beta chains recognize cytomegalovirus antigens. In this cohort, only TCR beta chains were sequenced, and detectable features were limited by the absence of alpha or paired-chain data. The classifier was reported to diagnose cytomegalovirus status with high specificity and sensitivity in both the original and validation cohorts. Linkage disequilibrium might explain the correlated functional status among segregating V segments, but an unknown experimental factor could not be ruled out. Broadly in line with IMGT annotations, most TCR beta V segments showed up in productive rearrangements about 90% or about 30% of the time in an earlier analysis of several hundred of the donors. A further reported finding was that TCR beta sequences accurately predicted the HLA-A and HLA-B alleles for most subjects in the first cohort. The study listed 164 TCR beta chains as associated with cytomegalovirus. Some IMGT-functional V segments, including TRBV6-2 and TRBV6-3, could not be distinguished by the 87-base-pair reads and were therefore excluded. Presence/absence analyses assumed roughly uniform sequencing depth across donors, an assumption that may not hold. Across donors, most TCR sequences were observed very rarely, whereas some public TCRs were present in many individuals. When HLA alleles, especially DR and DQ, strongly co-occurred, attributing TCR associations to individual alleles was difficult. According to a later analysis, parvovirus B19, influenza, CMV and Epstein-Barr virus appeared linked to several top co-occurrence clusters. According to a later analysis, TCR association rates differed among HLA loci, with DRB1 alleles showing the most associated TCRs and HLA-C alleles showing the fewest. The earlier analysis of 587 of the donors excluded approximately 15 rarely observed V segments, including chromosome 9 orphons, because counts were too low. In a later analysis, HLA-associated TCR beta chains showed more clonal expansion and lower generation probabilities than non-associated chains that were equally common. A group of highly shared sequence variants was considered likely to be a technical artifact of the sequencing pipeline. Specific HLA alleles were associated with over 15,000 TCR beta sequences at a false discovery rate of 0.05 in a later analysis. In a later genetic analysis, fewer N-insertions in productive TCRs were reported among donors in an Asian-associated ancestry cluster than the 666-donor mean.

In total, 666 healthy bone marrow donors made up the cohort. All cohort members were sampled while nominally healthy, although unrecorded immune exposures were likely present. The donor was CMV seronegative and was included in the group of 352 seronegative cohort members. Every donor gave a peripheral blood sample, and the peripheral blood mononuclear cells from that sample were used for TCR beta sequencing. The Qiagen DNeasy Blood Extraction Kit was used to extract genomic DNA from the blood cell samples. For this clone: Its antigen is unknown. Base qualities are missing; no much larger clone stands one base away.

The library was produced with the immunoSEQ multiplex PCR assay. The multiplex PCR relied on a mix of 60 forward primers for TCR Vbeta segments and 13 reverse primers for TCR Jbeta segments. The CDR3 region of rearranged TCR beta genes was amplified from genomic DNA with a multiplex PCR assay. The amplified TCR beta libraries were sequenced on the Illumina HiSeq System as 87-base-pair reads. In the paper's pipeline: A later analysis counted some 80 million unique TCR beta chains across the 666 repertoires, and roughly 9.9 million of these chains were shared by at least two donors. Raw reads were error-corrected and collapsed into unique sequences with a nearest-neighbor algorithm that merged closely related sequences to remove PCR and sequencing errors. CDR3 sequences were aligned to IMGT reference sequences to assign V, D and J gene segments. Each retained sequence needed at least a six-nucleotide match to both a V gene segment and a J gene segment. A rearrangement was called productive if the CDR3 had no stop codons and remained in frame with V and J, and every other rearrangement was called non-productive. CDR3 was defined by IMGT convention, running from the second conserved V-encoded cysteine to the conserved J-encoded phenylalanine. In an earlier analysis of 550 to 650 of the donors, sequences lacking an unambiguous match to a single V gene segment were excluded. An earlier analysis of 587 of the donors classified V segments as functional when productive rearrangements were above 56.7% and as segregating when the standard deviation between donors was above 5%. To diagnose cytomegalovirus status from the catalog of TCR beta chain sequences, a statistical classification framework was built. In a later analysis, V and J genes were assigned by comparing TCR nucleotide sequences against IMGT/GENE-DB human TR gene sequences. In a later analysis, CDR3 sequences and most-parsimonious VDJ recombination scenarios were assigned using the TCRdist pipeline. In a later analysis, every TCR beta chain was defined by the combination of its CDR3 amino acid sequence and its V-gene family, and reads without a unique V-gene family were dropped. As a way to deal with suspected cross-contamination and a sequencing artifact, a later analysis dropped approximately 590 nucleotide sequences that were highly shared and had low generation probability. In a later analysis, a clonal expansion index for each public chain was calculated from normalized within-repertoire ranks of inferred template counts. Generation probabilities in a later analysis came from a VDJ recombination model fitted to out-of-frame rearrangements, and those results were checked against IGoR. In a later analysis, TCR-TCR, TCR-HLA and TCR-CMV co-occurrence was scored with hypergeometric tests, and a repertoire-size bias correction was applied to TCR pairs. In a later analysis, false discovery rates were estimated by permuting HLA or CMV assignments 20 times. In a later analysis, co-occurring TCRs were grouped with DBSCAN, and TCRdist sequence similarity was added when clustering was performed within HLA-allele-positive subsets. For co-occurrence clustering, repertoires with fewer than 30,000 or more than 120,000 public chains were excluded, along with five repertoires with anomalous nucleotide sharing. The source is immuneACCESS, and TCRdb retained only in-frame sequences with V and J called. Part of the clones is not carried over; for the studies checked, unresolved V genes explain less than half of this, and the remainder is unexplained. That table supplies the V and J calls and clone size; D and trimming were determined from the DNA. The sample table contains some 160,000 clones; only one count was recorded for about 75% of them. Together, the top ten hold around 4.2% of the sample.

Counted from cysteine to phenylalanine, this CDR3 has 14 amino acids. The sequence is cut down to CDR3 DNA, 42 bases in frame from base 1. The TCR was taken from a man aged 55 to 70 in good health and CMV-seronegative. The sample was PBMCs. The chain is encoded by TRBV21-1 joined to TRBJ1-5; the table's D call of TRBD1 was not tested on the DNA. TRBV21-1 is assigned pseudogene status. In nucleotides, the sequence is TGTGCCAGCAGTATACACGATAGCAATCAGCCCCAGCATTTT. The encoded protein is CASSIHDSNQPQHF.